Shown below are 23 T cell receptor beta chains from a single sample sequenced in a study of Ad26.COV2.S vaccination and SARS-CoV-2 variants. Profiled with immunoSEQ multiplex PCR; TCRdb holds only in-frame clones, not every one. The sample has hundreds of thousands of clones; approximately 90% are singletons. The treatment: roughly 18 received Ad26.COV2.S at low or high dose, single or two shots; several received placebo; per-sample allocation not given. Samples were taken on day 63 after the first vaccine or placebo injection. The sequencing here drew on peripheral blood, taken in a trial of Ad26.COV2.S vaccine versus placebo. The source of these receptors is a person aged 18-65 years who received the Ad26.COV2.S COVID-19 vaccine or a placebo.

This chain joins TRBV10-2 and TRBJ1-1; D is unresolved. The CDR3 is 11 amino acids. Trimming shortened V by 0 bases and J by 7 bases, and 3 bases separated the two germline ends. CDR1 WSHSY and CDR2 SAAADI come from the germline V gene. The CDR3 is CASSESVEAFF. The CDR3 nucleotides are TGCGCCAGCAGTGAGTCAGTTGAAGCTTTCTTT.

This chain joins TRBV24-1 and TRBJ2-1; 8 bases are shared with TRBD2. V dropped 2 bases and J dropped 6; count of bases not matched to a gene: 5. This CDR3 has 15 amino acids. Germline V gene sequence: CDR1 KGHDR, CDR2 SFDVKD. CDR3 bases: TGTGCCACCAGTGATTCGCGGGGGGCGGGCAATGAGCAGTTCTTC. Amino acid sequence: CATSDSRGAGNEQFF.

The chain combines TRBV6-5 with TRBJ2-1, with 8 nucleotides matching TRBD1. The CDR3 loop spans 14 amino acids. CDR1 and CDR2 (germline): MNHEY, SVGAGI. V lost 2 bases, J lost 9 bases, and 6 bases stayed unmatched. As DNA, the CDR3 is TGTGCCAGCAGTTACGACAGGGGTTATGGTGAGCAGTTCTTC. It codes for CASSYDRGYGEQFF.

The chain recombines TRBV7-2 with TRBJ2-1, with TRBD1 identical over 7 bases. The germline V gene has CDR1 SGHTA and CDR2 FQGNSA. Trimming at V came to 0 bases and at J to 8 bases, leaving 13 bases not matched to a gene. The CDR3 has 17 amino acids. CDR3 nucleotide sequence: TGTGCCAGCAGCTTAGCCAGGGGGTACTTAATCCGGGATGAGCAGTTCTTC. Translating it yields CASSLARGYLIRDEQFF.

V is TRBV7-9 and J is TRBJ2-5; 9 bases line up with TRBD1. The CDR3 loop spans 16 amino acids. Germline values: CDR1 SEHNR, CDR2 FQNEAQ (reference sequence). The V and J ends lost 8 bases and 4 bases, in that order; junction bases with no gene match: 14. The CDR3 here is CASCRGQGNIGETQYF. DNA of the CDR3: TGTGCCAGCTGCCGGGGACAGGGCAATATTGGAGAGACCCAGTACTTC. Based on the CDR3 plus reference TRBV7-9 and TRBJ2-5, the full variable domain is DTGVSQNPRHKITKRGQNVTFRCDPISEHNRLYWYRQTLGQGPEFLTYFQNEAQLEKSRLLSDRFSAERPKGSFSTLEIQRTEQGDSAMYLCASCRGQGNIGETQYFGPGTRLLVL.

The chain recombines TRBV6-1 with TRBJ1-5; D gene unclear. CDR3 size: 16 residues. In germline, CDR1 is MNHNS, CDR2 SASEGT. V lost 4 bases and J 4 bases, leaving 17 bases between the germline ends. CDR3 amino acids: CASSVVRAKPNQPQHF. The CDR3 DNA is TGTGCCAGCAGTGTCGTTCGGGCGAAGCCAAATCAGCCCCAGCATTTT.

V and J are TRBV15 and TRBJ1-2, with D tentatively TRBD1 (6 bases). The V and J ends lost 0 bases and 8 bases respectively, with 16 bases between them. Germline values: CDR1 LNHNV, CDR2 YYDKDF (reference sequence). The CDR3 consists of 15 residues. This CDR3 is CATSRDQGQGTGYTF. CDR3 DNA sequence: TGTGCCACCAGCAGAGATCAGGGGCAGGGGACCGGCTACACCTTC.

The V and J genes are TRBV6-5 and TRBJ2-7; TRBD2 matches at 9 bases. V lost 6 bases to trimming and J lost 2 bases; unmatched junction nucleotides: 8. The germline CDR1 and CDR2 sequences are MNHEY and SVGAGI. The CDR3 has 15 residues. Written as DNA, the CDR3 is TGTGCCAGCAGCTATAGGCGGGGGGGACCCTACGAGCAGTACTTC. Translating gives CASSYRRGGPYEQYF.

CDR3 sequence (DNA): TGTGCCACCGGGCTGTGGGTAGCCAAAAACATTCAGTACTTC. As protein: CATGLWVAKNIQYF. V and J are TRBV24-1 and TRBJ2-4; D unclear. Per the germline V gene, CDR1 is KGHDR and CDR2 is SFDVKD. The CDR3 has 14 amino acids. The V end was cut by 9 bases, the J end by 0 bases, with 11 bases between.

The V call is TRBV5-1, the J call TRBJ2-1, with D maybe TRBD2 (6 bases). Germline loops: CDR1 SGHRS, CDR2 YFSETQ. The V end lost 0 bases, the J end lost 9 bases, and 10 bases lay between the germline ends. This CDR3 has 13 amino acids. The CDR3 DNA reads as TGCGCCAGCAGCTTGGCCCTGGGGGGTGAGCAGTTCTTC. Translation: CASSLALGGEQFF.

The V call is TRBV27, the J call TRBJ2-3, with D unresolved. Trimming left V 2 bases short and J 1 base short, with 16 bases between. Looked up from germline, CDR1 is MNHEY and CDR2 is SMNVEV (reference sequence). The CDR3 runs 17 residues. The CDR3 loop is CASSLVGKPAGTDTQYF. The DNA of the CDR3 is TGTGCCAGCAGTTTAGTAGGAAAACCAGCCGGCACAGATACGCAGTATTTT.

CDR3 residues: CASSKVGTDSNQPQHF. The CDR3 region has the DNA TGTGCCAGCAGCAAAGTCGGGACGGATAGCAATCAGCCCCAGCATTTT. The V and J genes are TRBV21-1 and TRBJ1-5. TRBV21-1 is a pseudogene. The CDR3 length is 16 residues.

The chain uses TRBV12-3 or TRBV12-4 and TRBJ1-1, with unresolved D. The ends were cut back, 3 bases at V and 1 base at J, with 6 bases in the middle. This CDR3 is built from 13 residues. The CDR3 nucleotides read TGTGCCAGCAGTTTGTCCCCGAACACTGAAGCTTTCTTT. This gives the protein CASSLSPNTEAFF.

The count of this clone is one. The chain recombines TRBV27 with TRBJ2-7; D remains unclear. The ends were cut back, 7 bases at V and 4 bases at J, with 17 bases in the middle. Germline loops: CDR1 MNHEY, CDR2 SMNVEV (reference sequence). The CDR3 contains 14 residues. This chain's CDR3 is CASTLRNGYYEQYF. The CDR3 bases are TGTGCCAGCACCCTCCGGAACGGGTATTACGAGCAGTACTTC.

The rearrangement uses TRBV6-2 or TRBV6-3 and TRBJ2-1, with 8 bases fitting TRBD2. The germline V gene has CDR1 MNHEY and CDR2 SVGEGT. The ends lost 1 base at V and 1 base at J; junction bases unmatched: 12. The CDR3 runs to 19 residues. CDR3 region: CASSYFGGAVGMSYNEQFF. CDR3 coding DNA: TGTGCCAGCAGTTACTTCGGGGGGGCCGTCGGGATGTCCTACAATGAGCAGTTCTTC.

The sample holds one count of this clone. This chain connects TRBV29-1 to TRBJ2-1; no clear D gene. Germline CDR1 reads SQVTM; CDR2 reads ANQGSEA. This CDR3 contains 12 residues. V lost 5 bases and J lost 4, with 9 bases in between. CDR3 sequence (DNA): TGCAGCGTTATAAGCGCGTACAATGAGCAGTTCTTC. It yields the protein CSVISAYNEQFF.

DNA for the CDR3: TGTGCCAGCAGCGCAACCCCGGGAAGCTATGGCTACACCTTC. Translating gives CASSATPGSYGYTF. The chain is built from TRBV9 and TRBJ1-2; D call uncertain. V lost 3 bases to trimming and J lost 4 bases, with 13 bases between them. Germline CDR1 is SGDLS and CDR2 is YYNGEE. CDR3 length: 14 residues.

This chain connects TRBV4-1 to TRBJ1-1; D remains unclear. Germline-derived CDR1 and CDR2 are MGHRA and YSYEKL. V was pared by 3 bases and J by 7 bases, with 15 bases between. The CDR3 is 14 residues long. CDR3 residues: CASSQAIPWGEAFF. CDR3 DNA: TGCGCCAGCAGCCAGGCAATCCCCTGGGGTGAAGCTTTCTTT.

V is TRBV3-1 (or the pseudogene TRBV3-2) and J is TRBJ1-4; D possibly corresponds to TRBD1 (5 bases). Germline values: CDR1 LGHDT, CDR2 YNNKEL (reference sequence). V gave up 2 bases and J gave up 2 bases, with 9 bases separating them. This CDR3 is 15 amino acids long. The CDR3 DNA is TGTGCCAGCAGCCAAAGCGGGGGGACTAATGAAAAACTGTTTTTT. Its translation: CASSQSGGTNEKLFF.

This chain connects TRBV5-8 to TRBJ1-1; D not certain. This CDR3 has 10 residues. With 3 bases removed from V and 3 bases from J, the gap between germline ends came to 0 bases. Germline V gene lookup returns CDR1 SGHTS and CDR2 YDEGEE. The chain's CDR3 is CASSYTEAFF. As DNA, the CDR3 is TGTGCCAGCAGCTACACTGAAGCTTTCTTT.

The chain recombines TRBV7-6 with TRBJ2-7; tentatively, D is TRBD1 (6 bases). Germline loops: CDR1 SGHVS, CDR2 FNYEAQ. The CDR3 loop spans 13 amino acids. Trimming removed 5 bases at V and 2 bases at J, with 10 bases between. This CDR3 reads CASSPTGTYEQYF. In DNA, the CDR3 is TGTGCCAGCAGCCCCACAGGGACCTACGAGCAGTACTTC.

This chain joins TRBV6-2 or TRBV6-3 and TRBJ1-5, with D unclear. Germline V gene lookup returns CDR1 MNHEY and CDR2 SVGEGT. V was clipped by 4 bases and J by 5 bases, with 15 bases between them. The CDR3 totals 15 residues. CDR3 residues: CASSSLPTAYQPQHF. As DNA, the CDR3 is TGTGCCAGCAGTTCCCTGCCTACCGCATATCAGCCCCAGCATTTT.

This rearrangement joins TRBV19 to TRBJ2-6, with 11 bases that match TRBD1. The CDR3 runs 15 residues. V gave up 9 bases and J gave up 1 base; unmatched junction bases: 2. CDR1 LNHDA and CDR2 SQIVND come from the germline V gene (reference sequence). Here the CDR3 reads CASRDRGSGANVLTF. In DNA form, the CDR3 reads TGTGCCAGCCGGGACAGGGGGTCTGGGGCCAACGTCCTGACTTTC.